This T cell receptor (beta chain) was captured in a study of breast tumors, draining lymph nodes, adjacent tissues. TCRdb independently ran MiXCR on the multiplex PCR reads; one entry per CDR3 protein. The data contain about 230,000 distinct CDR3 sequences, approximately 31% of them singletons. Breast cancer patients provided tissue from their axillary draining lymph nodes. This CDR3 has 17 residues. V lost 0 bases to trimming and J lost 0 bases; unmatched junction nucleotides: 5. CDR1 and CDR2 (germline): LNHNV, YYDKDF (reference sequence). The sequenced material came from axillary lymph node tissue. This clonotype was sampled from a female donor with breast cancer. Some clones in this sample may be carry-over from other donors' samples. V is TRBV15 and J is TRBJ2-3, with TRBD2 identical over 8 bases. The CDR3 loop reads CATSRDDGRASTDTQYF. CDR3 DNA: TGTGCCACCAGCAGAGACGACGGGAGGGCCAGCACAGATACGCAGTATTTT.